These 17 T cell receptor beta chains were sequenced from one sample in a study of shared clonotypes between healthy human individuals. Assay: immunoSEQ multiplex PCR; the TCRdb copy retains only in-frame clones and omits some. The table lists about 2.3 million clones, 90% to 95% of them singletons. Sequencing was done on a sample of naive CD4+ T cells from PBMCs. Subset: CD45RA+ positively selected. The source of these receptors is a man aged 18 to 30 in good health. Some clones in this sample may be carry-over from other donors' samples.

This clone was observed a few times. The V and J genes are TRBV2 and TRBJ1-1, with unresolved D. V gave up 3 bases and J gave up 3 bases, with 11 bases separating them. Germline V CDR1 and CDR2: SNHLY, FYNNEI. This CDR3 region has 14 residues. Written as DNA, the CDR3 is TGTGCCAGCAGTGAGGAAGGGAGGGACACTGAAGCTTTCTTT. This encodes CASSEEGRDTEAFF.

As for this clone: Other DNA sequences from this sample encode an identical CDR3 as well. DNA for the CDR3: TGTGCCAGTAGTAGGGGGGGCGCTGGCTATGGCTACACCTTC. As protein: CASSRGGAGYGYTF. The gene calls are TRBV19 and TRBJ1-2, with D possibly matching TRBD1 (6 bases). The germline CDR1 and CDR2 sequences are LNHDA and SQIVND (reference sequence). This CDR3 spans 14 amino acids. V was clipped by 4 bases and J by 4 bases, with 13 bases between them.

The gene calls are TRBV9 and TRBJ2-1, with D possibly matching TRBD1 (5 bases). CDR3 length: 15 amino acids. Germline CDR1 SGDLS, CDR2 YYNGEE. The germline V and J ends were trimmed by 0 bases and 6 bases, with 13 bases remaining between them. The CDR3 is CASSVAPGMGNEQFF. The CDR3 nucleotides are TGTGCCAGCAGCGTAGCGCCAGGGATGGGCAATGAGCAGTTCTTC.

V usage is TRBV6-1 and J usage is TRBJ2-7; TRBD1 agrees at 11 bases. V lost 6 bases, J lost 4 bases, and 8 bases stayed unmatched. The CDR3 has 15 residues. Germline-derived CDR1 and CDR2 are MNHNS and SASEGT. The CDR3, as DNA: TGTGCCAGCAGAGCCCCGGGACAGGGGGGTTACGAGCAGTACTTC. Its translation is CASRAPGQGGYEQYF.

About this clone itself: Other nucleotide sequences in the sample specify the same CDR3. V gene TRBV12-5 combines with J gene TRBJ1-5; tentative D call: TRBD1 (5 bases). The V and J ends lost 1 base and 6 bases respectively, with 7 bases between them. The CDR3 length is 13 residues. Germline values: CDR1 LGHNT, CDR2 FRNRAP. The chain's CDR3 is CASGLGGGQPQHF. The CDR3 coding sequence is TGTGCTAGTGGTTTGGGGGGGGGTCAGCCCCAGCATTTT.

The rearrangement uses TRBV7-9 and TRBJ2-1; D perhaps matches TRBD1 (5 bases). V dropped 5 bases and J dropped 0 bases, with 17 bases sitting between them. The CDR3 sequence is 17 residues long. Per the germline V gene, CDR1 is SEHNR and CDR2 is FQNEAQ (reference sequence). CDR3: CASSDRQFWGSYNEQFF. CDR3 in DNA: TGTGCCAGCAGCGACCGACAGTTCTGGGGCTCCTACAATGAGCAGTTCTTC.

The chain uses TRBV4-2 and TRBJ2-7; TRBD2 is a possible D gene (5 bases). This CDR3 has 15 amino acids. Trimming cost V 1 base and J 0 bases, with 10 bases left between them. Germline assignment: CDR1 LGHNA and CDR2 YNFKEQ. The CDR3 region is CASSQVALSSYEQYF. In nucleotides, the CDR3 is TGTGCCAGCAGCCAAGTAGCGCTGAGCTCCTACGAGCAGTACTTC.

The rearrangement joins TRBV11-3 to TRBJ1-1; no reliable D call. CDR3 length equals 13 residues. Trimming took off 8 bases at V and 2 bases at J, with 12 bases between the two ends. Germline CDR1 reads SGHNT; CDR2 reads YENEEA. CDR3 in DNA: TGTGCCAGCTCCAAGGACGGTAACACTGAAGCTTTCTTT. Its translation: CASSKDGNTEAFF.

For this clone: The sample has other DNA sequences that encode this CDR3 too. J is TRBJ1-1 and V is TRBV2; 7 bases match TRBD1. The CDR3 has 13 amino acids. The germline V gene has CDR1 SNHLY and CDR2 FYNNEI. The V segment lost 2 bases and the J segment 4 bases; nucleotides outside the gene matches: 1. CDR3 sequence reads: CASSEQGGTEAFF. The CDR3 coding sequence is TGTGCCAGCAGTGAACAGGGGGGCACTGAAGCTTTCTTT.

The chain combines TRBV9 with TRBJ1-2, with TRBD1 identical over 7 bases. The CDR3 has 16 residues. V lost 4 bases and J lost 1; bases outside the gene matches: 10. CDR1 is SGDLS and CDR2 is YYNGEE in the germline V gene. The CDR3 sequence: CASSSNNRGGNYGYTF. CDR3 DNA: TGTGCCAGCAGCTCTAATAACAGGGGAGGTAACTATGGCTACACCTTC.

This chain uses TRBV28 with TRBJ2-7, with TRBD2 as a possible D gene (6 bases). Germline V gene sequence: CDR1 MDHEN, CDR2 SYDVKM. The CDR3 length is 14 residues. V shed 3 bases and J shed 6 bases, with 15 bases lying between them. CDR3 sequence reads: CASSLDGGVLEQYF. The CDR3 DNA reads TGTGCCAGCAGTTTGGATGGCGGGGTTCTCGAGCAGTACTTC.

This clone was seen once. The chain has TRBV5-1 and TRBJ2-2; 7 positions match TRBD2. The CDR3 contains 16 residues. The V gene's germline CDR1 is SGHRS and CDR2 YFSETQ. Unmatched junction bases numbered 15, after V lost 6 bases and J lost 7 bases. Here the CDR3 reads CASTPPGREKDGELFF. DNA for the CDR3: TGCGCCAGCACCCCACCTGGGAGGGAGAAAGACGGGGAGCTGTTTTTT.

The V and J genes are TRBV6-5 and TRBJ2-5, with unresolved D. Germline lookup yields CDR1 MNHEY and CDR2 SVGAGI. The CDR3 has 15 residues. The V and J ends lost 0 bases and 5 bases respectively, with 13 bases between them. The CDR3 sequence is CASSYSAAAWETQYF. CDR3 coding DNA: TGTGCCAGCAGTTACTCGGCCGCGGCGTGGGAGACCCAGTACTTC.

The chain recombines TRBV5-1 with TRBJ2-3, with D maybe TRBD1 (6 bases). The ends were cut back, 1 base at V and 4 bases at J, with 10 bases in the middle. CDR3 length equals 14 residues. The germline gives CDR1 SGHRS, CDR2 YFSETQ. CDR3 residues: CASSLKGVPDTQYF. The DNA for the CDR3 is TGCGCCAGCAGCTTGAAGGGGGTCCCAGATACGCAGTATTTT. The variable domain in full, completed from reference TRBV5-1 and TRBJ2-3, reads KAGVTQTPRYLIKTRGQQVTLSCSPISGHRSVSWYQQTPGQGLQFLFEYFSETQRNKGNFPGRFSGRQFSNSRSEMNVSTLELGDSALYLCASSLKGVPDTQYFGPGTRLTVL.

The chain joins TRBV19 to TRBJ2-2; 7 positions agree with TRBD2. After removal of 8 bases from V and 6 bases from J, the junction contained 15 bases not matched to a gene. This CDR3 contains 16 residues. Germline loops: CDR1 LNHDA, CDR2 SQIVND (reference sequence). CDR3 nucleotide sequence: TGTGCCAGTGTATTTAGTGGCGGGAGAGGTTCCGGGGAGCTGTTTTTT. This translates into CASVFSGGRGSGELFF. Together with reference TRBV19 and TRBJ2-2, the CDR3 gives the full variable domain: DGGITQSPKYLFRKEGQNVTLSCEQNLNHDAMYWYRQDPGQGLRLIYYSQIVNDFQKGDIAEGYSVSREKKESFPLTVTSAQKNPTAFYLCASVFSGGRGSGELFFGEGSRLTVL.

The chain links TRBV15 to TRBJ2-6; D is possibly TRBD1 (5 bases). Germline CDR1 reads LNHNV; CDR2 reads YYDKDF (reference sequence). Trimming cost V 1 base and J 0 bases, with 7 bases left between them. This CDR3 is built from 16 residues. DNA of the CDR3: TGTGCCACCAGCAGAGGTGGGGCCTCTGGGGCCAACGTCCTGACTTTC. This encodes CATSRGGASGANVLTF.

This chain uses TRBV19 with TRBJ2-7; a weak D match, TRBD2 (7 bases). The CDR3 runs 16 residues. Looked up from germline, CDR1 is LNHDA and CDR2 is SQIVND (reference sequence). V lost 4 bases, J lost 2 bases, and 18 bases lay in between. The CDR3 loop reads CASSNSGTGGPYEQYF. CDR3 nucleotide sequence: TGTGCCAGTAGTAACTCCGGGACGGGGGGCCCCTACGAGCAGTACTTC. Drawing the rest from reference TRBV19 and TRBJ2-7, the complete variable domain is DGGITQSPKYLFRKEGQNVTLSCEQNLNHDAMYWYRQDPGQGLRLIYYSQIVNDFQKGDIAEGYSVSREKKESFPLTVTSAQKNPTAFYLCASSNSGTGGPYEQYFGPGTRLTVT.